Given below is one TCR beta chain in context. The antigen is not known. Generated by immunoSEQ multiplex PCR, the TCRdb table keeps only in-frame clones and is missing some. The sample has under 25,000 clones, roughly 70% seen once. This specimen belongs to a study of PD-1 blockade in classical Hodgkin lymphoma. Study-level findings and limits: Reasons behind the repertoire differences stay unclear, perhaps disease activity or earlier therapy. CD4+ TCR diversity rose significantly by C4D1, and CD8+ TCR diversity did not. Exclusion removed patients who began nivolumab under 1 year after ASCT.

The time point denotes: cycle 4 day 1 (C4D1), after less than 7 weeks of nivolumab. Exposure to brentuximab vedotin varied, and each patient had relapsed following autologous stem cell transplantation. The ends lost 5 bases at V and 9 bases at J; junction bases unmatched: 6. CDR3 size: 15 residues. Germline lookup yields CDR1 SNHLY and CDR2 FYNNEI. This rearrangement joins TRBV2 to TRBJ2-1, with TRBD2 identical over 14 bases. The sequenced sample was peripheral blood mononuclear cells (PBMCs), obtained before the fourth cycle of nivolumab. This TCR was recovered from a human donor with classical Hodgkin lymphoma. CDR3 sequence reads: CASSRLAGGAFEQFF. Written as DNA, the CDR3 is TGTGCCAGCAGTCGACTAGCGGGAGGGGCATTTGAGCAGTTCTTC.